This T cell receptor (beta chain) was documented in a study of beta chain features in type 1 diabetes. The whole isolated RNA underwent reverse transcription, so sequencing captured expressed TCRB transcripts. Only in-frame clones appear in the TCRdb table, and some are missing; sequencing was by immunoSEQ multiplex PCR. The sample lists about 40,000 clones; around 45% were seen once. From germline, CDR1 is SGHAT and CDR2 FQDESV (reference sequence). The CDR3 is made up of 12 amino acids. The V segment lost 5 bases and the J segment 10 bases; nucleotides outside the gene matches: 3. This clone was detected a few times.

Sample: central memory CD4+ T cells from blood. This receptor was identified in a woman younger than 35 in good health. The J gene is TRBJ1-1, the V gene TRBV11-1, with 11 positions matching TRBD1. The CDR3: CASSPGTGGAFF. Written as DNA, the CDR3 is TGTGCCAGCAGCCCCGGGACAGGGGGAGCTTTCTTT.